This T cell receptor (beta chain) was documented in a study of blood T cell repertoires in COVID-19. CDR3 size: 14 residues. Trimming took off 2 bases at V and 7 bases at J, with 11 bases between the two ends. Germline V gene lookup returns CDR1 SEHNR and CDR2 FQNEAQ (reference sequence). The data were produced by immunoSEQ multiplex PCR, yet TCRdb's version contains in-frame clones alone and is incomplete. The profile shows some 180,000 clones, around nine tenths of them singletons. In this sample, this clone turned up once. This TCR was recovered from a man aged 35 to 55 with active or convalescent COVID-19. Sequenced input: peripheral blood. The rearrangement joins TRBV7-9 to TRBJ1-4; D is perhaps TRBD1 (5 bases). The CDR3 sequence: CASSLQGRSEKLFF. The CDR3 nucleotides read TGTGCCAGCAGCTTACAGGGTCGGAGTGAAAAACTGTTTTTT.